These 27 T cell receptor beta chains came from one sample sequenced in a study of STAT5B mutations in CD4+ large granular lymphocyte leukemia. Profiled with immunoSEQ multiplex PCR; TCRdb holds only in-frame clones, not every one. The table shows approximately 30,000 clones, with roughly 80% occurring only once. The specimen was CD4+ T cells from blood buffy coats. The receptors were gathered from a human donor in good health.

V gene TRBV30 combines with J gene TRBJ2-7; no clear D. This CDR3 is 11 amino acids long. The V gene's germline CDR1 is GTSNPN and CDR2 SVGIG (reference sequence). The CDR3 nucleotides are TGTGCTGCTGGGCCCTCCTACGAGCAGTACTTC. This encodes CAAGPSYEQYF.

The CDR3 DNA reads as TGCGCCAGCAGTGGCCACAGGGACTATGGCTACACCTTC. Residues: CASSGHRDYGYTF. The J gene is TRBJ1-2, the V gene TRBV10-2, with D tentatively TRBD1 (6 bases). The germline CDR1 and CDR2 sequences are WSHSY and SAAADI. Trimming cost V 4 bases and J 3 bases, with 9 bases left between them. CDR3 size: 13 residues.

The chain combines TRBV7-5 with TRBJ1-2; the table's D call of TRBD1 was not tested on the DNA. TRBV7-5 is tagged as a pseudogene. CDR3 length: 14 amino acids. CDR3: CASSSGQGLYGYTF. The CDR3 region has the DNA TGTGCCAGCAGCTCGGGACAGGGACTGTATGGCTACACCTTC.

The chain links TRBV28 to TRBJ2-7; D unresolved. Germline V CDR1 and CDR2: MDHEN, SYDVKM. This CDR3 contains 12 residues. Trimming removed 2 bases at V and 5 bases at J, with 7 bases between. CDR3 sequence (DNA): TGTGCCAGCAGTTTAACCACGAACGAGCAGTACTTC. Amino acid sequence: CASSLTTNEQYF.

The J gene is TRBJ2-1, the V gene TRBV28; weak D call: TRBD2 (6 bases). CDR1 is MDHEN and CDR2 is SYDVKM in the germline V gene. Deletions cut 10 bases from V and 10 bases from J, with 20 bases between. The CDR3 is made up of 13 amino acids. This chain's CDR3 is CATLLVRGTEQFF. CDR3 in DNA: TGTGCCACATTACTAGTTCGGGGGACCGAGCAGTTCTTC. Filled out from reference TRBV28 and TRBJ2-1, the complete variable domain reads DVKVTQSSRYLVKRTGEKVFLECVQDMDHENMFWYRQDPGLGLRLIYFSYDVKMKEKGDIPEGYSVSREKKERFSLILESASTNQTSMYLCATLLVRGTEQFFGPGTRLTVL.

This chain links TRBV4-2 with TRBJ2-7, with unresolved D. The CDR3 is made up of 13 amino acids. The germline gives CDR1 LGHNA, CDR2 YNFKEQ. Trimming shortened V by 3 bases and J by 2 bases, and 8 bases separated the two germline ends. The CDR3 region has the DNA TGTGCCAGCAGCCAGCTAAGGGCCTACGAGCAGTACTTC. Translating gives CASSQLRAYEQYF.

This CDR3 is CASSLHSGRGTGELFF. In DNA form, the CDR3 reads TGTGCCAGCAGCTTACATAGCGGGAGAGGGACCGGGGAGCTGTTTTTT. This chain uses TRBV5-5 with TRBJ2-2; 9 bases align to TRBD2. There are 16 residues in the CDR3. The germline gives CDR1 SGHKS, CDR2 YYEKEE (reference sequence). With 2 bases clipped from V and 5 bases from J, the junction kept 7 bases outside the gene matches.

The chain employs TRBV6-5 and TRBJ2-7; TRBD1 matches 8 bases. Losses at the gene ends were 0 bases for V and 2 bases for J; bases not matched to a gene: 3. The CDR3 totals 15 residues. Germline loops: CDR1 MNHEY, CDR2 SVGAGI. The CDR3 region is CASSYSETGAYEQYF. CDR3 nucleotides: TGTGCCAGCAGTTACTCGGAGACAGGGGCCTACGAGCAGTACTTC.

This clone has only a few counts. This chain connects TRBV30 to TRBJ1-4; D ambiguous. CDR3 length equals 11 residues. V was pared by 8 bases and J by 0 bases, with 4 bases between. Germline CDR1 reads GTSNPN; CDR2 reads SVGIG (reference sequence). In DNA, the CDR3 is TGTGCCGGGGCAACTAATGAAAAACTGTTTTTT. Translation: CAGATNEKLFF.

This rearrangement joins TRBV19 to TRBJ2-1; 12 bases line up with TRBD2. This CDR3 contains 19 residues. J was trimmed by 0 bases and V by 5 bases; bases with no gene match: 11. From germline, CDR1 is LNHDA and CDR2 SQIVND (reference sequence). The CDR3 loop reads CASSPTLASGRGSYNEQFF. In nucleotides, the CDR3 is TGTGCCAGTAGTCCCACCTTGGCTAGCGGGAGGGGCTCCTACAATGAGCAGTTCTTC.

The chain combines TRBV9 with TRBJ2-5; 7 bases fit TRBD2. V shed 3 bases and J 1 base; nucleotides not matched to a gene: 9. The CDR3 loop spans 16 amino acids. Germline CDR1 reads SGDLS; CDR2 reads YYNGEE. CDR3 amino acids: CASSALGGGPQETQYF. The CDR3 region has the DNA TGTGCCAGCAGCGCCCTGGGCGGGGGTCCCCAAGAGACCCAGTACTTC. Full variable domain (remainder filled in from reference TRBV9 and TRBJ2-5): DSGVTQTPKHLITATGQRVTLRCSPRSGDLSVYWYQQSLDQGLQFLIQYYNGEERAKGNILERFSAQQFPDLHSELNLSSLELGDSALYFCASSALGGGPQETQYFGPGTRLLVL.

The chain recombines TRBV7-8 with TRBJ1-5; unclear D gene. Trimming shortened V by 8 bases and J by 1 base, and 6 bases separated the two germline ends. The CDR3 spans 12 residues. Germline-derived CDR1 and CDR2 are SGHVS and FQNEAQ. CDR3 in amino acids: CASGESNQPQHF. The CDR3 region has the DNA TGTGCCAGCGGGGAGAGCAATCAGCCCCAGCATTTT.

The chain combines TRBV6-5 with TRBJ2-1; 7 nucleotides match TRBD2. The CDR3 contains 15 residues. J gave up 3 bases and V 5 bases, and 7 bases lay outside the gene matches. Germline values: CDR1 MNHEY, CDR2 SVGAGI. CDR3 in amino acids: CASSGDYLIYNEQFF. The CDR3 DNA sequence: TGTGCCAGCAGTGGGGACTACCTCATCTACAATGAGCAGTTCTTC.

This clone was seen only a few times. The chain couples TRBV29-1 to TRBJ2-6; D remains unclear. The CDR3 contains 14 residues. In germline, CDR1 is SQVTM, CDR2 ANQGSEA. Trimming stripped 4 bases from V and 0 bases from J, with 7 bases between. CDR3 nucleotide sequence: TGCAGCGTTGCATGGAACTCTGGGGCCAACGTCCTGACTTTC. This gives the protein CSVAWNSGANVLTF.

This chain links TRBV5-4 with TRBJ2-5; 10 positions agree with TRBD2. The CDR3 totals 14 residues. With V trimmed by 4 bases and J by 5 bases, 5 bases remained unmatched. The V gene's germline CDR1 is SGHNT and CDR2 YYREEE (reference sequence). The CDR3 sequence: CASSPHSGRETQYF. CDR3 DNA sequence: TGTGCCAGCAGCCCCCATAGCGGGAGGGAGACCCAGTACTTC.

This sequence joins TRBV6-6 and TRBJ2-2; no clear D gene. The CDR3 loop spans 14 amino acids. In germline, CDR1 is MNHNY, CDR2 SVGAGI (reference sequence). Trimming left V 7 bases short and J 5 bases short, with 14 bases between. CDR3 coding DNA: TGTGCCAGCAACCGTCTAGGGCTGACCGGGGAGCTGTTTTTT. As protein: CASNRLGLTGELFF.

The chain carries TRBV28 and TRBJ1-1; D gene ambiguous. Per germline, CDR1 MDHEN and CDR2 SYDVKM. This CDR3 has 11 amino acids. The germline V and J ends were trimmed by 7 bases and 1 base, with 4 bases remaining between them. The CDR3 region is CASIENTEAFF. The CDR3 nucleotides read TGTGCCAGCATTGAGAACACTGAAGCTTTCTTT.

V usage is TRBV28 and J usage is TRBJ1-1; D ambiguous. The CDR3 is made up of 13 amino acids. V lost 7 bases and J 0 bases, leaving 9 bases between the germline ends. Germline V CDR1 and CDR2: MDHEN, SYDVKM. Here the CDR3 reads CASNAPMNTEAFF. The CDR3 nucleotides are TGTGCCAGCAACGCCCCCATGAACACTGAAGCTTTCTTT. The full variable domain, its missing parts supplied by reference TRBV28 and TRBJ1-1, is DVKVTQSSRYLVKRTGEKVFLECVQDMDHENMFWYRQDPGLGLRLIYFSYDVKMKEKGDIPEGYSVSREKKERFSLILESASTNQTSMYLCASNAPMNTEAFFGQGTRLTVV.

The chain has TRBV7-9 and TRBJ1-5, with a possible D match to TRBD1 (5 bases). The CDR3 sequence is 14 residues long. Looked up from germline, CDR1 is SEHNR and CDR2 is FQNEAQ (reference sequence). The ends were cut back, 1 base at V and 6 bases at J, with 10 bases in the middle. The CDR3 protein is CASSLETVGQPQHF. CDR3 DNA sequence: TGTGCCAGCAGCTTAGAGACAGTTGGTCAGCCCCAGCATTTT.

The rearrangement joins TRBV7-9 to TRBJ1-1; 7 bases map to TRBD1. The CDR3 runs to 14 residues. Germline-derived CDR1 and CDR2 are SEHNR and FQNEAQ (reference sequence). V was clipped by 3 bases and J by 6 bases; unmatched bases: 7. DNA of the CDR3: TGTGCCAGCAGCTTTCGAGGGGGCCCTCCTGAAGCTTTCTTT. Translating gives CASSFRGGPPEAFF.

This clone was picked up a small number of times. The chain couples TRBV7-4 to TRBJ2-1; TRBD1 might be the D (5 bases). The CDR3 totals 15 residues. V was cut by 5 bases and J by 3 bases, with 14 bases left in between. Germline V gene lookup returns CDR1 SGHVT and CDR2 SQSDAQ. The CDR3 nucleotides are TGTGCCAGCAGCCTGACAGAGCCCCACTACAATGAGCAGTTCTTC. Translating it yields CASSLTEPHYNEQFF.

The V and J genes are TRBV7-2 and TRBJ2-2; the match to TRBD2 covers 10 bases. The CDR3 is made up of 16 amino acids. J gave up 3 bases and V 3 bases, and 4 bases lay outside the gene matches. CDR1 and CDR2 (germline): SGHTA, FQGNSA. Written as DNA, the CDR3 is TGTGCCAGCAGCTTGTGGACTAGCGGTTACACCGGGGAGCTGTTTTTT. It yields the protein CASSLWTSGYTGELFF.

V is TRBV4-3 and J is TRBJ2-3, with D possibly TRBD2 on 7 matching bases. Germline V lookup: CDR1 LGHNA, CDR2 YSLEER. The CDR3 length is 15 residues. V gave up 1 base and J gave up 6 bases, with 14 bases separating them. The CDR3 coding sequence is TGCGCCAGCAGCCAAGGGGGGGGCGTCGTGGATACGCAGTATTTT. This codes for CASSQGGGVVDTQYF.

The chain combines TRBV19 with TRBJ1-4; 7 bases line up with TRBD1. This CDR3 is built from 15 residues. Per the germline V gene, CDR1 is LNHDA and CDR2 is SQIVND (reference sequence). After removal of 3 bases from V and 5 bases from J, the junction contained 6 bases not matched to a gene. For the CDR3, the DNA is TGTGCCAGTAGTATGGTGGGACAGATGAATGAAAAACTGTTTTTT. It is translated as CASSMVGQMNEKLFF.

This chain joins TRBV29-1 and TRBJ1-1; D uncertain. V lost 3 bases and J lost 1, with 9 bases in between. The CDR3 contains 13 residues. Germline V gives CDR1 SQVTM, CDR2 ANQGSEA. CDR3 nucleotide sequence: TGCAGCGTTGATTATGGGCAGAACACTGAAGCTTTCTTT. Translated, it gives CSVDYGQNTEAFF.

In nucleotides, the CDR3 is TGTGCCAGCAGTCAAGTTAGCAGCACAGATACGCAGTATTTT. It encodes CASSQVSSTDTQYF. This chain joins TRBV2 and TRBJ2-3, with D unclear. Germline CDR1 SNHLY, CDR2 FYNNEI. V lost 5 bases and J 0 bases, leaving 9 bases between the germline ends. This CDR3 is built from 14 residues. Together with reference TRBV2 and TRBJ2-3, the CDR3 gives the full variable domain: EPEVTQTPSHQVTQMGQEVILRCVPISNHLYFYWYRQILGQKVEFLVSFYNNEISEKSEIFDDQFSVERPDGSNFTLKIRSTKLEDSAMYFCASSQVSSTDTQYFGPGTRLTVL.

As DNA, the CDR3 is TGTGCCAGCAGCTTCCCAAGCGGAGGCACCGGGGAGCTGTTTTTT. This codes for CASSFPSGGTGELFF. This chain links TRBV7-9 with TRBJ2-2; the D gene is possibly TRBD2 (5 bases). This CDR3 contains 15 residues. V dropped 3 bases and J dropped 4 bases, with 12 bases sitting between them. CDR1 and CDR2 from the germline V gene are SEHNR and FQNEAQ (reference sequence).